Listed below are T cell receptor beta chains from one sample, sequenced in a study of blood T cells in healthy people across ages. TCRdb called the 5' RACE reads again in MiXCR, with one record for every CDR3 protein. The table has about 970,000 distinct CDR3 sequences, just over 50% seen once. The sample taken for sequencing was blood. Receptors were obtained from a woman aged 55-69 years in good health. The CDR3 runs from the conserved cysteine through the conserved F or W. The D gene is left open where the match is weak. A row's size may be missing; if present it is once, few, many or a size class.

CASSFPGTDTQYF,TGTGCCAGCAGTTTCCCCGGGACAGATACGCAGTATTTT,many,TRBV28,TRBJ2-3,.
CASSQLSDSNVYTF,TGTGCCAGCAGTCAGCTCTCGGACAGTAACGTCTACACCTTC,few,TRBV12-3/TRBV12-4,TRBJ1-2,.
CASSPSRYPREQDTQYF,TGTGCCAGCAGCCCAAGTCGGTATCCGCGGGAACAAGATACGCAGTATTTT,few,TRBV7-9,TRBJ2-3,.
CSANKGRGSYEQYF,TGCAGTGCTAATAAGGGGAGGGGCTCCTACGAGCAGTACTTC,.,TRBV20-1,TRBJ2-7,TRBD2
CSARGRTQGANYGYTF,TGCAGTGCTAGGGGTAGGACACAGGGGGCCAACTATGGCTACACCTTC,.,TRBV20-1,TRBJ1-2,TRBD1
CSANIAGGPSYNEQFF,TGCAGTGCCAATATAGCGGGAGGGCCCTCCTACAATGAGCAGTTCTTC,.,TRBV20-1,TRBJ2-1,TRBD2
CASSQEVRLGEKLFF,TGTGCCAGCAGCCAAGAGGTCAGATTGGGAGAAAAACTGTTTTTT,.,TRBV14,TRBJ1-4,.
CSAPRGLLNNEQYF,TGCAGTGCACCCAGGGGACTCCTAAACAATGAGCAGTACTTC,.,TRBV20-1,TRBJ2-7,.
CATSRGVGLDYEQYF,TGTGCCACCAGCAGAGGGGTTGGCCTAGACTACGAGCAGTACTTC,.,TRBV15,TRBJ2-7,.
CASTGQNLGTSHLDYEQYF,TGTGCCAGTACTGGACAGAACCTCGGAACTAGCCACCTAGACTACGAGCAGTACTTC,.,TRBV25-1,TRBJ2-7,.
CASSPRLSGEYNEQFF,TGTGCCAGCAGCCCGCGGTTGTCAGGGGAGTACAATGAGCAGTTCTTC,.,TRBV4-2,TRBJ2-1,.
CSARPTSPLYEQFF,TGCAGTGCTAGGCCGACTAGCCCGTTGTATGAGCAGTTCTTC,.,TRBV20-1,TRBJ2-1,TRBD2
CASTYGGGANVLTF,TGTGCCAGCACTTACGGAGGTGGGGCCAACGTCCTGACTTTC,few,TRBV7-2,TRBJ2-6,.
CASSLDRGIYGYTF,TGTGCCAGCAGTTTAGACAGGGGGATTTATGGCTACACCTTC,.,TRBV12-3/TRBV12-4,TRBJ1-2,TRBD1
CASPGGGVVRELFF,TGTGCCAGCCCAGGAGGGGGAGTAGTCCGGGAGCTGTTTTTT,few,TRBV7-9,TRBJ2-2,.
CASSLEDRGRTYEQYF,TGTGCCAGCAGTTTAGAGGACAGGGGCCGCACCTACGAGCAGTACTTC,.,TRBV12-3/TRBV12-4,TRBJ2-7,TRBD1
CATSPGVVTEAFF,TGTGCCACCAGCCCAGGGGTGGTCACTGAAGCTTTCTTT,few,TRBV15,TRBJ1-1,.
CSVVRNNEQFF,TGCAGCGTTGTCAGGAACAATGAGCAGTTCTTC,.,TRBV29-1,TRBJ2-1,.
CASSLVWLDSTTDTQYF,TGTGCCAGCAGCTTAGTTTGGCTAGATTCTACCACAGATACGCAGTATTTT,.,TRBV7-2,TRBJ2-3,.
CASSVWSDNSPLHF,TGTGCCAGCAGTGTATGGTCAGATAATTCACCCCTCCACTTT,.,TRBV12-3/TRBV12-4,TRBJ1-6,.
CARRGRFLLNSYEQYF,TGTGCCAGGAGGGGCAGGTTCCTTCTCAACTCCTACGAGCAGTACTTC,few,TRBV28,TRBJ2-7,.
CASSRTGALYEQYF,TGTGCCAGCAGCCGGACAGGGGCCCTCTACGAGCAGTACTTC,few,TRBV7-7,TRBJ2-7,TRBD1
CASIQSGSGANVLTF,TGTGCCAGCATCCAGTCAGGGAGCGGGGCCAACGTCCTGACTTTC,.,TRBV7-6,TRBJ2-6,.
CSARRTSGSGNIQYF,TGCAGTGCTAGACGGACTAGCGGGAGCGGGAACATTCAGTACTTC,few,TRBV20-1,TRBJ2-4,TRBD2
CASTRFSRGEQYF,TGTGCCAGCACCAGGTTCTCCAGAGGCGAGCAGTACTTC,.,TRBV5-6,TRBJ2-7,.
CASRPRQSTDTQYF,TGTGCCAGCAGACCACGACAGAGCACAGATACGCAGTATTTT,.,TRBV7-2,TRBJ2-3,.
CASQPRNSYNSPLHF,TGTGCCAGCCAGCCCCGAAACTCCTATAATTCACCCCTCCACTTT,.,TRBV2,TRBJ1-6,.
CSASLGRRNTIYF,TGCAGCGCATCACTAGGGAGGAGAAACACCATATATTTT,.,TRBV29-1,TRBJ1-3,.
CASSQRGQTNTGELFF,TGTGCCAGCAGCCAGAGGGGACAAACGAACACCGGGGAGCTGTTTTTT,few,TRBV4-2,TRBJ2-2,.
CSARDWATQQFF,TGCAGTGCTAGAGATTGGGCTACCCAGCAGTTCTTC,few,TRBV20-1,TRBJ2-1,.
CSVEESGLVGNEQFF,TGCAGCGTTGAAGAATCGGGCCTGGTGGGGAATGAGCAGTTCTTC,.,TRBV29-1,TRBJ2-1,.
CASRSSTGELFF,TGTGCCAGCAGGTCCAGTACCGGGGAGCTGTTTTTT,.,TRBV14,TRBJ2-2,.
CASSQFSSTVSGANVLTF,TGCGCCAGCAGCCAATTTAGCTCGACAGTCTCTGGGGCCAACGTCCTGACTTTC,few,TRBV4-1,TRBJ2-6,.
CSARVGQGTDTQYF,TGCAGTGCTAGAGTGGGACAGGGCACAGATACGCAGTATTTT,.,TRBV20-1,TRBJ2-3,TRBD1
CATRTSGDTQYF,TGTGCCACCCGGACTAGCGGGGATACGCAGTATTTT,.,TRBV28,TRBJ2-3,TRBD2
CASSYFTGAGANVLTF,TGTGCCAGCAGTTACTTTACAGGAGCTGGGGCCAACGTCCTGACTTTC,.,TRBV6-6,TRBJ2-6,.
CASRYLVYSNQPQHF,TGTGCCAGCAGATATTTGGTTTATAGCAATCAGCCCCAGCATTTT,.,TRBV11-3,TRBJ1-5,.
CSVTRTSGNEQFF,TGCAGCGTAACTAGGACTAGCGGGAATGAGCAGTTCTTC,few,TRBV29-1,TRBJ2-1,TRBD2
CASSLNFGLAGGGEQFF,TGTGCCAGCAGCCTTAACTTTGGACTAGCGGGAGGGGGTGAGCAGTTCTTC,.,TRBV5-4,TRBJ2-1,TRBD2
CASSLGGTENNEQFF,TGCGCCAGCAGCTTAGGCGGGACAGAGAACAATGAGCAGTTCTTC,.,TRBV5-1,TRBJ2-1,.
CASSLALVYEQYF,TGTGCCAGCAGCTTAGCTCTGGTGTACGAGCAGTACTTC,few,TRBV7-9,TRBJ2-7,.
CAISESTSKSYEQYF,TGTGCCATCAGTGAGTCGACTAGCAAAAGCTACGAGCAGTACTTC,.,TRBV10-3,TRBJ2-7,TRBD2
CSARELTWRAGELFF,TGCAGTGCTAGAGAGTTAACTTGGCGGGCCGGGGAGCTGTTTTTT,once,TRBV20-1,TRBJ2-2,.
CASSPPGTTNEQFF,TGTGCCAGCAGCCCGCCGGGGACAACGAATGAGCAGTTCTTC,.,TRBV3-1,TRBJ2-1,.
CASSSHVNMNTEAFF,TGTGCCAGCAGTTCTCATGTAAACATGAACACTGAAGCTTTCTTT,.,TRBV27,TRBJ1-1,.
CSAQEGGRSYEQYF,TGCAGTGCTCAAGAGGGCGGGAGAAGTTACGAGCAGTACTTC,.,TRBV20-1,TRBJ2-7,TRBD2
CASSQDFRDTQYF,TGCGCCAGCAGCCAAGACTTCAGGGATACGCAGTATTTT,.,TRBV4-1,TRBJ2-3,.
CASSLSPTVGADTQYF,TGTGCCAGCAGCTTATCCCCGACAGTAGGGGCAGATACGCAGTATTTT,.,TRBV7-2,TRBJ2-3,.
CVTFVHSYGYTF,TGCGTGACCTTCGTGCATAGCTATGGCTACACCTTC,.,TRBV20-1,TRBJ1-2,.
CASSYPSHEQYF,TGTGCCAGCAGTTACCCTAGCCACGAGCAGTACTTC,.,TRBV6-2/TRBV6-3,TRBJ2-7,.
CSVGKRQGKDTQYF,TGCAGCGTTGGAAAAAGGCAAGGGAAAGATACGCAGTATTTT,few,TRBV29-1,TRBJ2-3,.
CASTAGGGTDTQYF,TGTGCCAGCACCGCAGGGGGCGGCACAGATACGCAGTATTTT,.,TRBV7-9,TRBJ2-3,TRBD1